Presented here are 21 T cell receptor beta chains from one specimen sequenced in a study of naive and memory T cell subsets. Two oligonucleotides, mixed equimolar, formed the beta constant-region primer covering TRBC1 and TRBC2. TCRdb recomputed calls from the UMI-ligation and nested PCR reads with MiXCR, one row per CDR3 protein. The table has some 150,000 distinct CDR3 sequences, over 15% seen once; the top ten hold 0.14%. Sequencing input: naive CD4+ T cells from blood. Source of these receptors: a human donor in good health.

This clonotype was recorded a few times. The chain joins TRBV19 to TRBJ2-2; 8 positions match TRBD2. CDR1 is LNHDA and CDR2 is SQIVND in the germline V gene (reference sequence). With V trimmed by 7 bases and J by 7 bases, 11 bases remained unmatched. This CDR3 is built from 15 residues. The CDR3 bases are TGTGCCAGTACCCCACGGGCGGGAGGAATCGGGGAGCTGTTTTTT. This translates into CASTPRAGGIGELFF.

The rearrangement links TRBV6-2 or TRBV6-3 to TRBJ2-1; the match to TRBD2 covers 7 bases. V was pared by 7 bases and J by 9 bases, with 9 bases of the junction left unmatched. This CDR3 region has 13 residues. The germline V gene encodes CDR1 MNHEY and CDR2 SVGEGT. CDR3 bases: TGTGCCAGCACCTCGTGGGGGGAGGGTGAGCAGTTCTTC. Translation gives CASTSWGEGEQFF.

The CDR3 region is CSARAGGWGNQPQHF. Here the CDR3 DNA reads TGCAGTGCTAGAGCGGGCGGTTGGGGCAATCAGCCCCAGCATTTT. V usage is TRBV20-1 and J usage is TRBJ1-5; D is ambiguous. CDR3 size: 15 residues. V shed 1 base and J shed 2 bases, with 12 bases lying between them. Germline CDR1 is DFQATT and CDR2 is SNEGSKA (reference sequence).

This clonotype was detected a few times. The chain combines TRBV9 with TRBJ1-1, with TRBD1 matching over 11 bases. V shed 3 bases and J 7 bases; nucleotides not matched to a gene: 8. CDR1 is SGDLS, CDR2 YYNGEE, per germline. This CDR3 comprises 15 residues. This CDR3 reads CASSALTGTGGEAFF. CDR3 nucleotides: TGTGCCAGCAGCGCCTTAACCGGGACAGGGGGTGAAGCTTTCTTT.

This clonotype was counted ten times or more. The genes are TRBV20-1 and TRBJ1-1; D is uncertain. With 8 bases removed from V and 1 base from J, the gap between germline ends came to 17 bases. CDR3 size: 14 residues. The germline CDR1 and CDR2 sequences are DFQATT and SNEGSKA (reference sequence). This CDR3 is CSTGGRQPNTEAFF. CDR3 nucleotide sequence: TGCAGTACGGGCGGACGGCAGCCGAACACTGAAGCTTTCTTT.

CDR3 sequence reads: CASSLLGQGNNEQFF. The CDR3 nucleotides read TGTGCCAGCAGCTTATTGGGGCAGGGAAACAATGAGCAGTTCTTC. This chain connects TRBV7-3 to TRBJ2-1; TRBD1 might be the D (5 bases). Germline CDR1 SGHTA, CDR2 FQGTGA. The CDR3 has 15 amino acids. V lost 2 bases to trimming and J lost 5 bases, with 13 bases between them.

The CDR3 DNA follows: TGTGCCAGCAGCGTAAACAGGGGTCAAGAGACCCAGTACTTC. Protein sequence: CASSVNRGQETQYF. This chain joins TRBV7-2 and TRBJ2-5; 7 bases are a match to TRBD1. Per germline, CDR1 SGHTA and CDR2 FQGNSA. There are 14 residues in the CDR3. Trimming cost V 5 bases and J 2 bases; bases outside gene matches: 5.

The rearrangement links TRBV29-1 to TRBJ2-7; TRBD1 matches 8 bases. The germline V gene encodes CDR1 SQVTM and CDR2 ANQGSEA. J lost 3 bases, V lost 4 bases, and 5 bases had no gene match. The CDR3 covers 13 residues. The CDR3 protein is CSVAKTGDYEQYF. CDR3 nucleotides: TGCAGCGTTGCGAAGACAGGGGACTACGAGCAGTACTTC.

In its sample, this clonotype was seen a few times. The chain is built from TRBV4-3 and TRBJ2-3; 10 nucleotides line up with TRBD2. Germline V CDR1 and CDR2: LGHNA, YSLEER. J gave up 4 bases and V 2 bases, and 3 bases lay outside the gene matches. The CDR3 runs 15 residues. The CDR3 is CASSQTAGGPDTQYF. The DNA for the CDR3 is TGCGCCAGCAGCCAAACAGCGGGAGGGCCAGATACGCAGTATTTT.

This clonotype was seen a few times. The CDR3 DNA follows: TGTGCCAGCAGTTCCCTAGCGGGAGCGCCCAATGAGCAGTTCTTC. This translates into CASSSLAGAPNEQFF. V and J are TRBV27 and TRBJ2-1; TRBD2 aligns across 10 bases. V shed 4 bases, J shed 6 bases, and the junction held 6 bases outside the gene matches. The CDR3 consists of 15 residues. The germline V gene encodes CDR1 MNHEY and CDR2 SMNVEV (reference sequence).

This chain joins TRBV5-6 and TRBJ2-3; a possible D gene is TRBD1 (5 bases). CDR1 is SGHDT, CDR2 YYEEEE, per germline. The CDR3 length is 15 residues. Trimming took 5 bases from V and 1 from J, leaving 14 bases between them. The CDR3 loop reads CASRGSGFGTDTQYF. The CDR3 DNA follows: TGTGCCAGCAGGGGTTCAGGGTTCGGCACAGATACGCAGTATTTT. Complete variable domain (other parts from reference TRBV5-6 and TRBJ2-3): DAGVTQSPTHLIKTRGQQVTLRCSPKSGHDTVSWYQQALGQGPQFIFQYYEEEERQRGNFPDRFSGHQFPNYSSELNVNALLLGDSALYLCASRGSGFGTDTQYFGPGTRLTVL.

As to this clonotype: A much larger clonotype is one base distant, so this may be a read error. The CDR3 DNA sequence: TGTGCCAGCAGTTGCTACAATGAGCAGTTCTTC. This gives the protein CASSCYNEQFF. The V call is TRBV12-3 or TRBV12-4, the J call TRBJ2-1, with D unresolved. V shed 4 bases and J shed 3 bases, with 1 base lying between them. The length of the CDR3 is 11 residues.

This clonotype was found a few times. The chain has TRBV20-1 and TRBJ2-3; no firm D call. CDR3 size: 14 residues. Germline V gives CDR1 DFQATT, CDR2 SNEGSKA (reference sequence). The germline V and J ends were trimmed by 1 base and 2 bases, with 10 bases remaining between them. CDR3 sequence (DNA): TGCAGTGCTAGAGTTAACAGCCACACAGATACGCAGTATTTT. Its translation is CSARVNSHTDTQYF.

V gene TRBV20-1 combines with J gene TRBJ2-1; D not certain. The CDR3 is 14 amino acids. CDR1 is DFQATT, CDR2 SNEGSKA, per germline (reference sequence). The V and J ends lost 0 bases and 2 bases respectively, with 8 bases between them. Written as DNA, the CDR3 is TGCAGTGCTAGAGAAGGGAACCCCTACAATGAGCAGTTCTTC. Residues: CSAREGNPYNEQFF.

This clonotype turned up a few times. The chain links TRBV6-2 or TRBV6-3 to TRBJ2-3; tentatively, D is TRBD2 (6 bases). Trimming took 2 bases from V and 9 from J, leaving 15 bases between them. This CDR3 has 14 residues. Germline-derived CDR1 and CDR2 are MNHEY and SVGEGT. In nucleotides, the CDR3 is TGTGCCAGCAGTTACAGGGACTTAAGTATGACGCAGTATTTT. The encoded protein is CASSYRDLSMTQYF.

DNA of the CDR3: TGTGCCACCTACGGGACTAGCGGGAACAATGAGCAGTTCTTC. This codes for CATYGTSGNNEQFF. The chain has TRBV10-3 and TRBJ2-1; 13 positions agree with TRBD2. V dropped 10 bases and J dropped 5; count of bases not matched to a gene: 5. CDR3 length: 14 amino acids. Germline-derived CDR1 and CDR2 are ENHRY and SYGVKD.

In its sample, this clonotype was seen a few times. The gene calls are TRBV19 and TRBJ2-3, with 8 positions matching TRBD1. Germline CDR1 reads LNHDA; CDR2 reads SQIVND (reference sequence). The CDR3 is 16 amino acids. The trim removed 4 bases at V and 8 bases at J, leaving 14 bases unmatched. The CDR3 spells CASSKRRDRPAGTQYF. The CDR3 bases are TGTGCCAGTAGTAAGAGGAGGGACAGGCCGGCGGGTACGCAGTATTTT.

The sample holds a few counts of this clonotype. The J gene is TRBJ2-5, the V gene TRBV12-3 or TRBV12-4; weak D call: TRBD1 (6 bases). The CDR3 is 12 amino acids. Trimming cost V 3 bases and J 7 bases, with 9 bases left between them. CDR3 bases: TGTGCCAGCAGTTTGCAGGGGTGGACCCAGTACTTC. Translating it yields CASSLQGWTQYF.

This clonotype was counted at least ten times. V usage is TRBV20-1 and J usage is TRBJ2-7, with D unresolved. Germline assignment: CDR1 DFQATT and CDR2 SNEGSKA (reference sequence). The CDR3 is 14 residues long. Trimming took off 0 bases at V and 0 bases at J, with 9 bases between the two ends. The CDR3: CSARDFRSSYEQYF. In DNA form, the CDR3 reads TGCAGTGCTAGAGATTTTAGGAGCTCCTACGAGCAGTACTTC.

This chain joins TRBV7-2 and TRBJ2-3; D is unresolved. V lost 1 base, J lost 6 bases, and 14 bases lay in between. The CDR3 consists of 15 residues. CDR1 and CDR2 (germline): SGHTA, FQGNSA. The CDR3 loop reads CASSLVGPQYDTQYF. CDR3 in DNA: TGTGCCAGCAGCTTAGTCGGCCCCCAGTATGATACGCAGTATTTT.

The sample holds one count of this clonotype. The CDR3 nucleotides read TGTGCCTGGAGTGTACTCCTAGGCGGGCAGCCCCAGCATTTT. Amino acids: CAWSVLLGGQPQHF. The rearrangement joins TRBV30 to TRBJ1-5; no definite D call. The CDR3 contains 14 residues. Trimming removed 0 bases at V and 7 bases at J, with 13 bases between. The V gene's germline CDR1 is GTSNPN and CDR2 SVGIG (reference sequence).